Listed here are 5 T cell receptor beta chains from one sample, sequenced in a study of radiation and T cells in renal cell carcinoma. This table comes from immunoSEQ multiplex PCR, and its TCRdb copy is limited to in-frame clones, with some not included. The sample has over 120,000 clones, about 88% seen once; the top ten hold around 13%. The time point here: baseline pretreatment blood. The treatment was: 15 Gy SBRT to primary tumor, nephrectomy 4 weeks later. Sequenced material: blood, taken from a patient whose treatment included radiotherapy and nephrectomy. These receptors were collected from a woman between 45 and 65 years old with renal cell carcinoma.

This clone was recorded only once. The CDR3 region has the DNA TGCGCCAGCAGAGCGATAGACCTCTTTAACACTGAAGCTTTCTTT. Amino acids: CASRAIDLFNTEAFF. The rearrangement joins TRBV5-1 to TRBJ1-1; D uncertain. V lost 5 bases and J 2 bases, leaving 16 bases between the germline ends. The germline V gene encodes CDR1 SGHRS and CDR2 YFSETQ. This CDR3 has 15 amino acids. Supplemented by reference TRBV5-1 and TRBJ1-1, the full variable domain reads KAGVTQTPRYLIKTRGQQVTLSCSPISGHRSVSWYQQTPGQGLQFLFEYFSETQRNKGNFPGRFSGRQFSNSRSEMNVSTLELGDSALYLCASRAIDLFNTEAFFGQGTRLTVV.

Written as DNA, the CDR3 is TGTGCCAGCAGTTACTCGATGTACAGGGGAGATCAGCCCCAGCATTTT. Translating it yields CASSYSMYRGDQPQHF. The chain combines TRBV6-6 with TRBJ1-5, with 7 positions matching TRBD1. Per germline, CDR1 MNHNY and CDR2 SVGAGI (reference sequence). Trimming removed 0 bases from V and 5 bases from J; junction bases left unmatched: 7. The CDR3 spans 16 residues.

The rearrangement uses TRBV29-1 and TRBJ1-2, with 10 nucleotides matching TRBD1. Trimming took 4 bases from V and 4 from J; bases not matched to a gene: 12. The CDR3 loop spans 16 amino acids. Germline V gene sequence: CDR1 SQVTM, CDR2 ANQGSEA. The CDR3 DNA sequence: TGCAGCGTTGGAGAAAGCGTTGGACAGGGGGGCTATGGCTACACCTTC. Its protein product is CSVGESVGQGGYGYTF.

The CDR3 loop is CASSPPWTGWAYTF. Written as DNA, the CDR3 is TGTGCCAGCTCACCACCGTGGACAGGGTGGGCCTACACCTTC. V usage is TRBV18 and J usage is TRBJ1-2, with 8 bases fitting TRBD1. V gave up 0 bases and J gave up 10 bases; unmatched junction bases: 7. The CDR3 consists of 14 residues. In germline, CDR1 is KGHSH, CDR2 LQKENI.

This clone appeared a single time. The chain has TRBV6-5 and TRBJ2-7; D unclear. The CDR3 is 14 amino acids. Germline CDR1 reads MNHEY; CDR2 reads SVGAGI. With 3 bases removed from V and 2 bases from J, the gap between germline ends came to 11 bases. The CDR3, as DNA: TGTGCCAGCAGTTATCGGAGTGTCCCCTACGAGCAGTACTTC. Translating gives CASSYRSVPYEQYF.